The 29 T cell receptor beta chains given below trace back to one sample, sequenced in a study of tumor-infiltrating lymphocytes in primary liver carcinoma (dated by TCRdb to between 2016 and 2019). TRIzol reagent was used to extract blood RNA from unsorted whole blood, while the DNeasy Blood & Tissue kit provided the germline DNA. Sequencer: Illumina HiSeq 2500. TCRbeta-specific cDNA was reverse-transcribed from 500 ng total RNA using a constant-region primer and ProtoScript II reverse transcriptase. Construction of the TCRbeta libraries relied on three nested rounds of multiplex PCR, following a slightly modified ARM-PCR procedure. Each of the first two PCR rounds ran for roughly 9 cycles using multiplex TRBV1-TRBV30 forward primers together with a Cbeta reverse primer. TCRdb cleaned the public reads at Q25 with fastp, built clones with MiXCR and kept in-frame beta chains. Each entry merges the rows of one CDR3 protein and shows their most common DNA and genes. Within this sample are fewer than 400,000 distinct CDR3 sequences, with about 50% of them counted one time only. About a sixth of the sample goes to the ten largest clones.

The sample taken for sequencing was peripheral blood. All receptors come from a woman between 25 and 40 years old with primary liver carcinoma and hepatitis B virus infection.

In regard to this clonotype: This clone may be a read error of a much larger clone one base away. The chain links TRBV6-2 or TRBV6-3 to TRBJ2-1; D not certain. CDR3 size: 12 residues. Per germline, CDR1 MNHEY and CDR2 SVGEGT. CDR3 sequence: CASSIINNEQSF. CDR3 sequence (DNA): TGTGCCAGCAGTATCATAAACAATGAGCAGTCCTTC.

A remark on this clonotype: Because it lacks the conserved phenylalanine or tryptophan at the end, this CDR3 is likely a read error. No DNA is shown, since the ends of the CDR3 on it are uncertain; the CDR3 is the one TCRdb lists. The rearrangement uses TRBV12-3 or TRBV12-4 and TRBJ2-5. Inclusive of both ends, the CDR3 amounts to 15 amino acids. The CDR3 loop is CASSTYPGCEGTQCS.

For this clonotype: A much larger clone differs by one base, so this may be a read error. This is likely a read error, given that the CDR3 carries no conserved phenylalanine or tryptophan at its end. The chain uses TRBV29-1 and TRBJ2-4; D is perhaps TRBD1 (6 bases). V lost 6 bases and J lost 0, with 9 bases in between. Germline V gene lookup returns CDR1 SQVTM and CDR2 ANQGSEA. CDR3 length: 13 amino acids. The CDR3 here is CSVDSSAKNIQYY. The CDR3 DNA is TGCAGCGTGGACAGTTCAGCCAAAAACATTCAGTACTAC.

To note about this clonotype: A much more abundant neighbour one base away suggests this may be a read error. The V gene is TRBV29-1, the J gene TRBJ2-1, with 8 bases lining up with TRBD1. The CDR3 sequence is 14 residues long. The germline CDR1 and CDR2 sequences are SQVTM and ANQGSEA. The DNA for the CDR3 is TGCAACGTTGAATGGCCAGGGGGCTTAAGTGAGCAGTTCTTC. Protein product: CNVEWPGGLSEQFF.

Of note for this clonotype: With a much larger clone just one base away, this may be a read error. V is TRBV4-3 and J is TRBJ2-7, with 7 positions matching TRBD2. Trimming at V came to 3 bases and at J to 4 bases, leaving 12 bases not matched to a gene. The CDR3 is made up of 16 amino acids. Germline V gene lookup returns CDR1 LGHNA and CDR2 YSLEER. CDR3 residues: CASSQSSTSVVYEQYF. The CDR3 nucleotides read TGCGCCAGCAGCCAGTCTAGTACTAGCGTGGTTTACGAGCAGTACTTC.

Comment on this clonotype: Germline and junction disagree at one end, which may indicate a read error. In DNA, the CDR3 is TGTGCCAGCAGCTTGGGGATGGGTACAGATATGCAGTATTTT. Translation gives CASSLGMGTDMQYF. The V call is TRBV11-2, the J call TRBJ2-3; D unresolved. Germline-derived CDR1 and CDR2 are SGHAT and FQNNGV. The CDR3 is made up of 14 amino acids.

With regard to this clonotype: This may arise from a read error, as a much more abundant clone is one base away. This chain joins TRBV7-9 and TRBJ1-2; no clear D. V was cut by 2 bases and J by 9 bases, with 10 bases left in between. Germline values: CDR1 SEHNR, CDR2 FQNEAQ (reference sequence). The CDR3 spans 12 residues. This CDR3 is CASSLMKYSYTF. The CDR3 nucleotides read TGTGCCAGCAGCTTAATGAAGTACAGCTACACCTTC.

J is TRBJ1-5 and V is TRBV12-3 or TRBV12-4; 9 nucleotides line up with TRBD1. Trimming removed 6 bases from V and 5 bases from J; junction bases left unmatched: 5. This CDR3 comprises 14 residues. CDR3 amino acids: CASSHTGGHQPQHF. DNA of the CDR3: TGTGCCAGCAGCCACACAGGGGGCCATCAGCCCCAGCATTTT.

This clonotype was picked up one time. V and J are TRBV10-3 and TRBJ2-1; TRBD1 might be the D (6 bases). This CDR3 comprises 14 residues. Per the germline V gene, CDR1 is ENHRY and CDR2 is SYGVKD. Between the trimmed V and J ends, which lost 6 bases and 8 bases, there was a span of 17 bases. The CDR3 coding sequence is TGTGCCATCAGCCACAAACCAGGGGTAGATGAGCAGTTCTTC. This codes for CAISHKPGVDEQFF.

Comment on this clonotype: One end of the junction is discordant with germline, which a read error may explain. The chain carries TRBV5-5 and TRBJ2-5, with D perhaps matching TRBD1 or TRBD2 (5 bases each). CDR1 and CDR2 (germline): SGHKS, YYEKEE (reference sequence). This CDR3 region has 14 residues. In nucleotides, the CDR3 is TGTGCCAGCAACTTGGCCGGGGCACAAGAGACCCAGTACTTC. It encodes CASNLAGAQETQYF. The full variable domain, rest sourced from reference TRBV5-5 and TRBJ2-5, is DAGVTQSPTHLIKTRGQQVTLRCSPISGHKSVSWYQQVLGQGPQFIFQYYEKEERGRGNFPDRFSARQFPNYSSELNVNALLLGDSALYLCASNLAGAQETQYFGPGTRLLVL.

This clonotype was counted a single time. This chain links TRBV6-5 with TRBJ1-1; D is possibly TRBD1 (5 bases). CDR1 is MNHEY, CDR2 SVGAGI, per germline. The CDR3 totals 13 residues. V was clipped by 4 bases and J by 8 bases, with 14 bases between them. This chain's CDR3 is CASSWDERIEAFF. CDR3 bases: TGTGCCAGCAGTTGGGACGAGCGGATCGAAGCTTTCTTT.

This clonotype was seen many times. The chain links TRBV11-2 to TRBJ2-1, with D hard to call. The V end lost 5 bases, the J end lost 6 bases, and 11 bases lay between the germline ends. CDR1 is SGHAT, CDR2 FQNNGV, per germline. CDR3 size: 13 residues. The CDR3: CASSIDWFNEQFF. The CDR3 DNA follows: TGTGCCAGCAGCATTGACTGGTTCAATGAGCAGTTCTTC.

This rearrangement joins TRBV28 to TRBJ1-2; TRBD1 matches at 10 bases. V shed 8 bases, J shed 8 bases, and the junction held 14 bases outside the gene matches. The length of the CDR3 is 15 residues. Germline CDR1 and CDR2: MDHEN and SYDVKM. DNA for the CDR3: TGTGCCAGCCGCGGTAGAGACAGGGGGCGGGGAGGCTACACCTTC. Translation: CASRGRDRGRGGYTF.

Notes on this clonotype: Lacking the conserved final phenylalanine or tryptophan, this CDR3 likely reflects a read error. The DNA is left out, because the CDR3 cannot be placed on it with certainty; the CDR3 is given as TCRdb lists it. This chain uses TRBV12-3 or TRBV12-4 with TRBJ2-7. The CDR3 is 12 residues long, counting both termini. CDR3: CASSLESGSKYS.

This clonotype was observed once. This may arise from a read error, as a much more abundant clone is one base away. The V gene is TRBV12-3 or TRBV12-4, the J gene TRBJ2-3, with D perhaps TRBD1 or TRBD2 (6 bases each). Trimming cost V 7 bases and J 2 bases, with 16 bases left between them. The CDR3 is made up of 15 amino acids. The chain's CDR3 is CASNQGGSPTDTQYF. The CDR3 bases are TGTGCCAGCAACCAAGGGGGGAGTCCCACAGATACGCAGTATTTT.

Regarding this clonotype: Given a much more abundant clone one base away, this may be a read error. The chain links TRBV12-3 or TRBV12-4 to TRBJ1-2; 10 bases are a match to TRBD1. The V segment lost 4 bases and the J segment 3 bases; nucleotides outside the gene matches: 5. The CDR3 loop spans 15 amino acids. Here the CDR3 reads CASSYRTGGHYGYTF. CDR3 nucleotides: TGTGCCAGCAGTTACCGGACAGGGGGGCACTATGGCTACACCTTC.

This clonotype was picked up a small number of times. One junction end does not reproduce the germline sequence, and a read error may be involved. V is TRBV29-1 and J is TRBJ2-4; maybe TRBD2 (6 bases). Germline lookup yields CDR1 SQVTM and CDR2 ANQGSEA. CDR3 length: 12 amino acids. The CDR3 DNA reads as TGCAGCGCGTGGGGGGTAATGAACATTCGGTACTTC. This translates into CSAWGVMNIRYF.

CDR3 sequence reads: CASSLREGPFQDTQYF. The DNA for the CDR3 is TGTGCCAGCAGCTTGCGGGAGGGACCCTTCCAGGATACGCAGTATTTT. This chain connects TRBV7-9 to TRBJ2-3, with 9 bases lining up with TRBD2. Germline CDR1 is SEHNR and CDR2 is FQNEAQ (reference sequence). The CDR3 spans 16 residues. The junction had 10 bases not matched to a gene; V was cut back by 3 bases and J by 6 bases. The whole variable domain, remainder taken from reference TRBV7-9 and TRBJ2-3, is DTGVSQNPRHKITKRGQNVTFRCDPISEHNRLYWYRQTLGQGPEFLTYFQNEAQLEKSRLLSDRFSAERPKGSFSTLEIQRTEQGDSAMYLCASSLREGPFQDTQYFGPGTRLTVL.

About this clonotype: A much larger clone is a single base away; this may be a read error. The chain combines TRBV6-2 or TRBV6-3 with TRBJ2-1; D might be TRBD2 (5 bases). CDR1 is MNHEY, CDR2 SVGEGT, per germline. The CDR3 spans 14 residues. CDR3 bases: TGTGCCATCAGTACTTATATAGCGTTCAGTGAGCAGTTCTTC. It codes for CAISTYIAFSEQFF.

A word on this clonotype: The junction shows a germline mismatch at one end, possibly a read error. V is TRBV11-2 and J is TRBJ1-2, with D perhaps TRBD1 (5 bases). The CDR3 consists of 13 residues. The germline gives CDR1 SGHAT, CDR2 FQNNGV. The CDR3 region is CANSLAQGTGYTF. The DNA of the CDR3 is TGTGCCAACAGCTTAGCACAAGGGACGGGCTACACCTTC.

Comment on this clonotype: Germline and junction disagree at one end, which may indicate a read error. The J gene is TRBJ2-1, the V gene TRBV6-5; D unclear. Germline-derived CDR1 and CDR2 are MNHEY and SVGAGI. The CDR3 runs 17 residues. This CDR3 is CASSYSPSLSSCNEQFF. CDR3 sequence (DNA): TGTGCCAGCAGTTACTCACCATCGCTGAGCTCCTGCAATGAGCAGTTCTTC.

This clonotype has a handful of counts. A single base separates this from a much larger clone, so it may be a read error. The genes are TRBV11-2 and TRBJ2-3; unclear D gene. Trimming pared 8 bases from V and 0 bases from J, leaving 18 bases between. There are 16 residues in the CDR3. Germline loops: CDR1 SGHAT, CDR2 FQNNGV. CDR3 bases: TGTGCCAGCTCCGATCCCTGTAGACTTAGCACAGATACGCAGTATTTT. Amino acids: CASSDPCRLSTDTQYF.

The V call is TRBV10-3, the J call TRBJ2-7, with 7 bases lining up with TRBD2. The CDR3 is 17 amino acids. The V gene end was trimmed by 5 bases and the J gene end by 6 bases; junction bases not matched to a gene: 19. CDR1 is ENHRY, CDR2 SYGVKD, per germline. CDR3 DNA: TGTGCCATCAGTAGCGTAGGGAGGGAGCCGCGAGGAAGCGAGCAGTACTTC. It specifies CAISSVGREPRGSEQYF.

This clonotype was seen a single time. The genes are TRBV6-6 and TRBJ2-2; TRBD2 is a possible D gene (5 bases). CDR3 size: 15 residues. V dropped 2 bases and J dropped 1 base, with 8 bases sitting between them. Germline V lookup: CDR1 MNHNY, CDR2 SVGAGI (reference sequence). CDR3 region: CASSYKAVNTGELFF. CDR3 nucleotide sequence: TGTGCCAGCAGTTACAAAGCGGTGAACACCGGGGAGCTGTTTTTT.

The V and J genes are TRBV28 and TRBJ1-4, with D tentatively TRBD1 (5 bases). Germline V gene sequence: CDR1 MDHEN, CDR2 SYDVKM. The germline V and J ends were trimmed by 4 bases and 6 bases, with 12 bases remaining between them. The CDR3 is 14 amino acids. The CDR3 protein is CASSSPGGHEKLFF. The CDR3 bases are TGTGCCAGCAGTTCCCCGGGGGGTCATGAAAAACTGTTTTTT.

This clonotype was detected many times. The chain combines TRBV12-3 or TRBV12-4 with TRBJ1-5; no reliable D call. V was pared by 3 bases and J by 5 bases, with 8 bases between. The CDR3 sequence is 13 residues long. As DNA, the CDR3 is TGTGCCAGCAGTTTTGACCGTTATCAGCCCCAGCATTTT. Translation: CASSFDRYQPQHF.

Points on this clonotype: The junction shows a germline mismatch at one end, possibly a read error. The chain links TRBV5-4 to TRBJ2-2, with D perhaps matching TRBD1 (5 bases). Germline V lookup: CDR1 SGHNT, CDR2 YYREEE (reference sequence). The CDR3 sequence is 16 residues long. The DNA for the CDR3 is TGTGCCAGCAGCTTACGACAGATTGGCAACATCGGGGAGCTGTTTTTT. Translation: CASSLRQIGNIGELFF.

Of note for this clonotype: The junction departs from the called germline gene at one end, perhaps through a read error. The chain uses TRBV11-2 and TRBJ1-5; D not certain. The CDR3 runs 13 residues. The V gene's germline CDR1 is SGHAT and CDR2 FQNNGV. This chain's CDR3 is CVSSLDVHQPQHF. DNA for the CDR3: TGTGTCAGCAGCTTAGACGTACATCAACCCCAGCATTTT.

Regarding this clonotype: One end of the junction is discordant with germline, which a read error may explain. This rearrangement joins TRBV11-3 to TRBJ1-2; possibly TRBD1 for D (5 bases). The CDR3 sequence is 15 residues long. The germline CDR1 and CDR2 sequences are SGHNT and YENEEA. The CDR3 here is CAISLDSVATGGYTF. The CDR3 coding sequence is TGTGCCATCAGCTTAGACAGTGTTGCAACGGGAGGCTACACGTTC.